This T cell receptor beta chain comes out of a study of metastatic and nonmetastatic thyroid tumors. Study-wide findings and caveats: Benign nodules reportedly had significantly lower TCR beta diversity than malignant thyroid tumors in blood and tumor.

Patients underwent thyroid surgery, and none had received any treatment before it. CDR1 and CDR2 (germline): MNHNS, SASEGT. The germline V and J ends were trimmed by 6 bases and 8 bases, with 13 bases remaining between them. The CDR3 is 12 amino acids. TCRdb re-clonotyped the PCR reads via MiXCR. This sample has about 69,000 clones; 14% occur once, and the top ten carry about 6.5%. This clone was counted at least ten times. Its antigen remains unidentified. The sequenced material came from blood. The TCR originated in a male donor with papillary thyroid cancer or a benign thyroid nodule (not recorded which). Some clones in this sample may be carry-over from other donors' samples. The rearrangement links TRBV6-1 to TRBJ1-1; D is ambiguous. CDR3 sequence: CASSPGPTEAFF. CDR3 nucleotides: TGTGCCAGCAGCCCGGGCCCTACCGAAGCTTTCTTT.